The rows below give T cell receptor beta chains drawn from one sample of a study of blood T cell repertoires in COVID-19. Clones were sequenced by immunoSEQ multiplex PCR, and TCRdb holds only the in-frame ones, with some missing. The repertoire holds around 230,000 clones, less than 90% seen once, with just over 0.7% in the top ten. The sample comprised peripheral blood. Receptor source: a man aged 35-49 years with acute or convalescent COVID-19. Each CDR3 is given with its conserved first and last residue. Fields, in order: V gene, J gene, D gene, clone size, CDR3 protein, CDR3 DNA. The D gene is left open where the match is weak. Part of the rows lack a size; the others show once, few, many or a class for expanded clones.

TRBV18	TRBJ1-4	TRBD1	-	CASSPPGGTARGDRNEKLFF	TGTGCCAGCTCACCACCGGGGGGAACAGCCCGAGGGGACAGGAATGAAAAACTGTTTTTT
TRBV27	TRBJ2-3	-	-	CASVGLASRDTQYF	TGTGCCAGCGTCGGGCTAGCGAGTAGAGATACGCAGTATTTT
TRBV19	TRBJ1-2	TRBD1	-	CASSKRQGSYGYTF	TGTGCCAGTAGTAAACGACAGGGATCCTATGGCTACACCTTC
TRBV13	TRBJ2-1	-	-	CASSSGTQDEQFF	TGTGCCAGCAGCTCCGGGACACAGGATGAGCAGTTCTTC
TRBV7-2	TRBJ2-5	TRBD2	-	CASRSGGGETQYF	TGTGCCAGCAGGAGCGGGGGCGGGGAGACCCAGTACTTC
TRBV5-1	TRBJ2-5	-	-	CASSQNRETQYF	TGCGCCAGCAGCCAGAATCGAGAGACCCAGTACTTC
TRBV18	TRBJ1-5	TRBD1	-	CASSPSPGQGTGNQPQHF	TGTGCCAGCTCACCATCTCCGGGACAGGGGACGGGCAATCAGCCCCAGCATTTT
TRBV28	TRBJ2-1	TRBD2	few	CASSPATSLGFFNEQFF	TGTGCCAGCAGTCCCGCGACTAGCCTGGGATTTTTCAATGAGCAGTTCTTC
TRBV5-1	TRBJ2-3	TRBD1	-	CASSWTGYLSDTQYF	TGCGCCAGCAGCTGGACAGGGTATTTGTCAGATACGCAGTATTTT
TRBV2	TRBJ2-1	TRBD2	-	CASGRLAGYNEQFF	TGTGCCAGCGGAAGACTAGCGGGGTACAATGAGCAGTTCTTC
TRBV30	TRBJ1-6	-	-	CACGWSSYNSPLHF	TGTGCCTGCGGATGGAGCTCCTATAATTCACCCCTCCACTTT
TRBV7-3	TRBJ2-1	-	-	CASSLRQNDNEQFF	TGTGCCAGCAGCTTAAGACAGAATGACAATGAGCAGTTCTTC
TRBV5-1	TRBJ2-7	TRBD2	-	CERREARPGRAYEQYF	TGCGAACGGAGGGAAGCCCGCCCCGGGAGGGCCTACGAGCAGTACTTC
TRBV7-9	TRBJ1-2	TRBD1	-	CASSFGQGNGYTF	TGTGCCAGCAGCTTCGGACAGGGTAATGGCTACACCTTC
TRBV11-1	TRBJ2-5	TRBD2	-	CASSPRTSGRGAQYF	TGTGCCAGCAGTCCCCGGACTAGCGGTCGGGGGGCCCAGTACTTC
TRBV30	TRBJ2-1	TRBD2	-	CAWSTGRTGEQFF	TGTGCCTGGAGTACCGGGAGGACTGGTGAGCAGTTCTTC
TRBV11-2	TRBJ1-4	-	-	CASSLGPGHGNEKLFF	TGTGCCAGCAGCTTAGGTCCGGGTCACGGAAATGAAAAACTGTTTTTT
TRBV30	TRBJ1-6	-	-	CAWSVPGRGNSPLHF	TGTGCCTGGAGTGTACCCGGACGGGGGAATTCACCCCTCCACTTT
TRBV28	TRBJ2-7	TRBD2	-	CASSPSRGGRTVYGSYEQYF	TGTGCCAGCAGCCCGAGTCGGGGCGGGAGGACCGTATATGGGTCCTACGAGCAGTACTTC
TRBV6-5	TRBJ1-2	-	few	CASSYRLGWQGSGYTF	TGTGCCAGCAGTTACAGGCTGGGGTGGCAGGGGAGCGGCTACACCTTC
TRBV5-6	TRBJ2-7	TRBD2	-	CASSLGWGGSYEQYF	TGTGCCAGCAGCCTTGGTTGGGGGGGATCCTACGAGCAGTACTTC
TRBV7-2	TRBJ1-2	-	-	CASSLETANYGYTF	TGTGCCAGCAGCTTAGAGACAGCAAACTATGGCTACACCTTC
TRBV6-1	TRBJ1-3	-	-	CASSDGASGNTIYF	TGTGCCAGCAGTGATGGGGCTTCTGGAAACACCATATATTTT
TRBV27	TRBJ2-1	-	-	CASTYYNEQFF	TGTGCCAGCACTTACTACAATGAGCAGTTCTTC
TRBV11-2	TRBJ2-2	TRBD1	-	CASSQGEFGELFF	TGTGCCAGCAGCCAGGGGGAATTCGGGGAGCTGTTTTTT
TRBV6-5	TRBJ2-7	-	-	CASSYSRDSYEQYF	TGTGCCAGCAGTTATAGTCGGGACTCCTACGAGCAGTACTTC
TRBV3-1/TRBV3-2	TRBJ1-4	TRBD1	-	CASSQVGQGFEKLFF	TGTGCCAGCAGCCAAGTGGGACAGGGTTTTGAAAAACTGTTTTTT
TRBV2	TRBJ2-2	-	-	CATTRLGGRTGELFF	TGTGCCACTACGCGCCTTGGAGGGAGAACCGGGGAGCTGTTTTTT
TRBV27	TRBJ2-1	TRBD2	-	CASRPPRTSGPNEQFF	TGTGCCAGCAGACCCCCGCGGACTAGCGGTCCCAATGAGCAGTTCTTC
TRBV11-1	TRBJ2-5	-	-	CASSPPGQPQETQYF	TGTGCCAGCAGCCCCCCCGGACAGCCCCAAGAGACCCAGTACTTC
TRBV28	TRBJ1-4	TRBD1	-	CASSLNRGAANEKLFF	TGTGCCAGCAGTTTAAACAGGGGAGCGGCTAATGAAAAACTGTTTTTT
TRBV5-1	TRBJ1-1	-	-	CASSSGLTNTEAFF	TGCGCCAGCAGCTCAGGACTGACGAACACTGAAGCTTTCTTT
TRBV3-1/TRBV3-2	TRBJ1-2	-	-	CASSQVWGVQGAYGYTF	TGTGCCAGCAGCCAAGTCTGGGGTGTACAGGGTGCCTATGGCTACACCTTC
TRBV5-1	TRBJ2-7	TRBD2	-	CASSLDSGRYEQYF	TGCGCCAGCAGCTTGGATAGCGGGAGATACGAGCAGTACTTC
TRBV18	TRBJ1-5	-	-	CASSPYAAEPQHF	TGTGCCAGCTCACCCTATGCGGCTGAGCCCCAGCATTTT
TRBV19	TRBJ2-1	-	-	CASTSHPRNEQFF	TGTGCCAGTACCTCGCACCCCCGGAATGAGCAGTTCTTC
TRBV5-1	TRBJ1-1	TRBD1	-	CASSLARGQGNTEAFF	TGCGCCAGCAGCTTGGCCCGAGGACAGGGGAACACTGAAGCTTTCTTT
TRBV27	TRBJ2-1	-	-	CASRRPGTYNEQFF	TGTGCCAGCAGAAGGCCAGGGACCTACAATGAGCAGTTCTTC
TRBV10-2	TRBJ1-2	TRBD1	once	CASSRTGGDYGYTF	TGCGCCAGCAGTCGGACAGGGGGGGACTATGGCTACACCTTC
TRBV29-1	TRBJ2-5	-	-	CSVRGGLRGVQETQYF	TGCAGCGTTAGGGGGGGGTTAAGGGGCGTCCAAGAGACCCAGTACTTC
TRBV28	TRBJ2-7	-	-	CATQIPGVPSEQYF	TGTGCCACTCAGATTCCAGGGGTCCCTTCCGAGCAGTACTTC
TRBV5-1	TRBJ2-1	TRBD2	-	CASSSASGSNEQFF	TGCGCCAGCAGCTCCGCTAGCGGGAGTAATGAGCAGTTCTTC
TRBV15	TRBJ1-1	-	-	CATSRDRGYGTEAFF	TGTGCCACCAGCAGAGATAGGGGCTACGGCACTGAAGCTTTCTTT
TRBV19	TRBJ2-3	-	-	CASSQGATDTQYF	TGTGCCAGTAGTCAGGGTGCGACAGATACGCAGTATTTT
TRBV14	TRBJ2-5	TRBD2	-	CASSWGGEETQYF	TGTGCCAGCAGCTGGGGAGGGGAGGAGACCCAGTACTTC
TRBV29-1	TRBJ1-2	-	-	CSVGERGYGYTF	TGCAGCGTTGGAGAAAGGGGTTATGGCTACACCTTC
TRBV7-9	TRBJ1-4	TRBD1	few	CASIKQGSLEKLFF	TGTGCCAGCATAAAACAGGGGTCCTTGGAAAAACTGTTTTTT
TRBV18	TRBJ2-1	TRBD2	-	CASSPRSGGGNEQFF	TGTGCCAGCTCACCACGGAGCGGGGGAGGGAATGAGCAGTTCTTC
TRBV6-2/TRBV6-3	TRBJ2-1	TRBD2	-	CASSYAGTSGIDEQFF	TGTGCCAGCAGTTACGCTGGGACTAGCGGGATTGATGAGCAGTTCTTC
TRBV5-1	TRBJ2-1	TRBD1	-	CASSPGTGDYNEQFF	TGCGCCAGCAGCCCCGGGACAGGGGACTACAATGAGCAGTTCTTC
TRBV7-9	TRBJ2-7	TRBD1	-	CASSQTGEYEQYF	TGTGCCAGCAGCCAGACAGGGGAGTACGAGCAGTACTTC
TRBV7-9	TRBJ2-2	TRBD2	-	CASSLSSGGARELFF	TGTGCCAGCAGCCTGAGTAGCGGGGGGGCCCGGGAGCTGTTTTTT
TRBV29-1	TRBJ2-7	-	-	CSVVLVPYEQYF	TGCAGCGTTGTCCTCGTTCCCTACGAGCAGTACTTC